This T cell receptor beta chain was sequenced during a study of T cell responses to AZD1222 COVID-19 vaccine. Study-wide results and caveats: In a largely white British group with more females than males, clonal diversity was possibly underestimated. The study identified only five to seven AZD1222 recipients as seropositive at baseline. Spike-specific TCR breadth and depth rose after two AZD1222 doses.

As for this clone: The antigen is not known. Other DNA sequences from this sample encode an identical CDR3 as well.

Repertoires were generated with immunoSEQ multiplex PCR, while TCRdb's copy carries only in-frame clones and drops some. The sample contains more than 150,000 clones, more than 75% of which appear only once. The CDR3 runs 15 residues. The germline V gene encodes CDR1 MNHEY and CDR2 SVGAGI. The junction had 2 bases not matched to a gene; V was cut back by 0 bases and J by 4 bases. This chain joins TRBV6-5 and TRBJ2-7, with 11 bases lining up with TRBD2. The TCR comes from an adult who received the AZD1222 COVID-19 vaccine. Sequenced here: peripheral blood, sampled 28 days after the second AZD1222 dose. CDR3 sequence: CASSYSLAGGYEQYF. The CDR3 DNA reads as TGTGCCAGCAGTTACTCCCTAGCGGGGGGTTACGAGCAGTACTTC.